Included here is one T cell receptor beta chain sequence, with context. This clone's antigen is unknown. No much larger clone exists at a distance of one base, and base qualities are not known. The data were obtained in a study of CD8 T cells in Susac syndrome (dated by TCRdb to between 2018 and 2021). At the level of the whole study: Whether CD8+ T cell activation and differentiation in Susac syndrome was antigen driven was tested using repertoire sequencing.

Peripheral blood CD8+ and CD4+ T cells from healthy donors, Susac syndrome patients and multiple sclerosis patients were profiled using high-throughput TCR beta sequencing. The healthy donors served as controls matched for age and sex. Bulk CD8+ and CD4+ T cells were purified magnetically by negative isolation, whereas CD8+ TEMRA cells were enriched by FACS. Blood was collected in EDTA tubes and processed within 24 hours, with PBMCs isolated through density gradient centrifugation. PBMCs intended for TCR sequencing were cryopreserved in liquid nitrogen and were subsequently thawed in a 37 degrees C water bath. The sorted or isolated CD4+, CD8+ and CD8+ TEMRA cells reached a purity of at least 90%. What the study reported, not specific to this receptor: The number of individuals in the TCR sequencing and HLA analysis was acknowledged as relatively small.

RNA was extracted using the RNeasy kit, and roughly 0.5 to 1 microgram was reverse transcribed with random hexamers. TCR beta CDR3 regions were amplified with the immunoSEQ multiplex PCR assay covering 54 Vbeta and 13 Jbeta segments. PCR amplification bias was corrected using a synthetic template baseline for primer optimization and computational correction. In the source study's methods: Only productive sequences were kept, with reads annotated to V, D and J genes according to IMGT and analyzed in immunoSEQ Analyzer. To calculate clonality, Shannon entropy was normalized by log2 of the number of productive unique sequences and then subtracted from one. Public and private clones were assessed among the 100 most prevalent clones of each patient and control. Clones were defined as Susac-specific when absent from the healthy and MS cohorts, from about 1,100 published viral clones and from other ImmuneACCESS disease sequences. Using fastp trimming at Q25 and MiXCR clonotype assembly, TCRdb reanalyzed the public sequencing data and kept in-frame beta chains. For every CDR3 protein sequence, its rows merge into one entry that carries the most common genes and DNA. None of the V and J calls come from the authors' own analysis; TCRdb made them. For this sample there are around 190,000 distinct CDR3 sequences; roughly 92% appear just once. Approximately 0.1% of the sample is taken by the ten largest.

The sample taken for sequencing was CD4+ T cells from PBMCs. This receptor was obtained from a human donor in good health.

The CDR3 sequence is CASSWGSGTDYGYTF. Read as DNA, the sequence is TGTGCCAGCAGCTGGGGTTCCGGGACAGACTATGGCTACACCTTC. This sequence uses TRBV7-9 and TRBJ1-2; 7 middle bases align to TRBD1. After removal of 4 bases from V and 3 bases from J, the junction retains 8 bases not matched to a gene. From its cysteine to its phenylalanine, the CDR3 spans 15 amino acids. Only CDR3 DNA remains: 45 bases, in frame from the first base. CDR1 and CDR2 are read off the germline V gene (reference sequence) as SEHNR and FQNEAQ.